This T cell receptor (beta chain) was sequenced for a study of early T cells in non-severe SARS-CoV-2 infection. Study overall: Unpaired chains resulted from sequencing bulk RNA of unsorted whole blood. Findings and caveats of the study: Missing private and CD4 specificities, VDJdb matching favored anti-spike CD8 responses.

This clonotype has only a few counts. Its antigen remains unknown. Germline CDR1 is SGHRS and CDR2 is YFSETQ. Trimming removed 0 bases at V and 1 base at J, with 12 bases between. CDR3 length: 16 amino acids. Researchers tagged individual cDNA molecules with unique molecular identifiers. TCRdb re-called the 5' RACE reads through MiXCR, storing one row per CDR3 protein. The table has under 65,000 distinct CDR3 sequences, around 11% seen once. The sample was whole blood. The chain links TRBV5-1 to TRBJ2-3; D might be TRBD1 or TRBD2, each matching 5 bases. This TCR was sampled from an adult who was a healthcare worker with PCR-confirmed SARS-CoV-2 infection or an uninfected control (not recorded which). The CDR3, as DNA: TGCGCCAGCAGCTTGGACCCAGGGAGAGGCACAGATACGCAGTATTTT. Protein sequence: CASSLDPGRGTDTQYF.